Below, 7 T cell receptor beta chains from the same sample are listed, as sequenced in a study of regulatory T cells in long-lasting Graves disease. iRepertoire HTBI primers and Arm-PCR of CDR3 regions built TCR beta libraries. MiXCR, run by TCRdb on the multiplex PCR reads, gives a single entry per CDR3 protein. The sample lists 650,000 to 850,000 distinct CDR3 sequences; 30% were seen once. Regarding time point: persistent/refractory GD, antithyroid drugs over 5 years with positive TRAb. Isolated PBMC RNA provided the starting material for the TCR library. This sample comprised peripheral blood mononuclear cells (PBMCs), obtained when the disease was refractory, from a patient treated with antithyroid drugs. These receptor sequences come from a female donor with Graves disease.

This clonotype was found many times. The chain couples TRBV27 to TRBJ1-4; 9 nucleotides agree with TRBD1. Trimming removed 5 bases from V and 8 bases from J; junction bases left unmatched: 9. Germline lookup yields CDR1 MNHEY and CDR2 SMNVEV (reference sequence). The CDR3 is made up of 15 amino acids. CDR3 in amino acids: CASSRPGQGEEKLFF. CDR3 nucleotide sequence: TGTGCCAGCAGTAGGCCGGGACAGGGAGAGGAAAAACTGTTTTTT.

Only a few counts were recorded for this clonotype. The chain employs TRBV20-1 and TRBJ1-5, with 10 bases aligning to TRBD1. Per the germline V gene, CDR1 is DFQATT and CDR2 is SNEGSKA (reference sequence). The CDR3 has 13 amino acids. The V and J ends lost 5 bases and 3 bases, in that order; junction bases with no gene match: 1. The CDR3 nucleotides are TGCAGTGCTGGACAGGGGGACAATCAGCCCCAGCATTTT. It specifies CSAGQGDNQPQHF.

J is TRBJ1-4 and V is TRBV9; D is uncertain. Germline values: CDR1 SGDLS, CDR2 YYNGEE. The CDR3 has 14 residues. V was clipped by 3 bases and J by 8 bases, with 14 bases between them. CDR3 loop: CASSGRRGGEKLFF. CDR3 sequence (DNA): TGTGCCAGCAGCGGCCGGAGAGGAGGGGAAAAACTGTTTTTT.

In its sample, this clonotype was seen a few times. The V call is TRBV5-5, the J call TRBJ1-5, with unresolved D. The CDR3 length is 16 residues. Trimming pared 4 bases from V and 3 bases from J, leaving 17 bases between. CDR1 is SGHKS and CDR2 is YYEKEE in the germline V gene (reference sequence). CDR3 in amino acids: CASSPGKDIPNQPQHF. CDR3 bases: TGTGCCAGCAGCCCTGGGAAAGACATACCCAATCAGCCCCAGCATTTT.

This clonotype was observed a handful of times. This sequence joins TRBV11-1 and TRBJ2-2; no clear D gene. The germline V gene encodes CDR1 SGHAT and CDR2 FQDESV (reference sequence). There are 16 residues in the CDR3. Trimming removed 2 bases at V and 0 bases at J, with 10 bases between. The DNA for the CDR3 is TGTGCCAGCAGCTTACTAGGCGGAACGAACACCGGGGAGCTGTTTTTT. Protein: CASSLLGGTNTGELFF.

This sequence joins TRBV3-1 and TRBJ1-5; unclear D gene. This CDR3 has 13 residues. Per germline, CDR1 LGHDT and CDR2 YNNKEL (reference sequence). V gave up 1 base and J gave up 6 bases, with 7 bases separating them. CDR3 nucleotides: TGTGCCAGCAGCCAAGGAGGGCGTCAGCCCCAGCATTTT. Its translation: CASSQGGRQPQHF. The whole variable domain, remainder taken from reference TRBV3-1 and TRBJ1-5, is DTAVSQTPKYLVTQMGNDKSIKCEQNLGHDTMYWYKQDSKKFLKIMFSYNNKELIINETVPNRFSPKSPDKAHLNLHINSLELGDSAVYFCASSQGGRQPQHFGDGTRLSIL.

This clonotype was detected a few times. This chain joins TRBV20-1 and TRBJ1-1, with a tentative D call TRBD1 (6 bases). Germline lookup yields CDR1 DFQATT and CDR2 SNEGSKA (reference sequence). This CDR3 has 15 residues. V gave up 5 bases and J gave up 2 bases, with 18 bases separating them. This chain's CDR3 is CSARGPGTPNTEAFF. CDR3 bases: TGCAGTGCTCGGGGTCCGGGGACACCAAACACTGAAGCTTTCTTT.